This T cell receptor (beta chain) was identified during a study of blood T cell repertoires in COVID-19. The CDR3 consists of 17 residues. Germline lookup yields CDR1 SGHNT and CDR2 YYREEE (reference sequence). Trimming removed 4 bases from V and 0 bases from J; junction bases left unmatched: 12. Assay: immunoSEQ multiplex PCR; the TCRdb copy retains only in-frame clones and omits some. The sample comprises 150,000 to 200,000 clones, about 83% of which are singletons, and around a sixth rests with the top ten. The chain employs TRBV5-4 and TRBJ2-7; 8 nucleotides line up with TRBD2. This receptor was obtained from a person aged 70 to 79 with COVID-19, enrolled during active disease. Material: peripheral blood. The CDR3 DNA reads TGTGCCAGCAGCGCCAGGGAGGTGGGGACTAGCTCCTACGAGCAGTACTTC. It codes for CASSAREVGTSSYEQYF. The full variable domain, completed using reference TRBV5-4 and TRBJ2-7, is ETGVTQSPTHLIKTRGQQVTLRCSSQSGHNTVSWYQQALGQGPQFIFQYYREEENGRGNFPPRFSGLQFPNYSSELNVNALELDDSALYLCASSAREVGTSSYEQYFGPGTRLTVT.